This T cell receptor beta chain derives from a study of blood T cell repertoires in COVID-19. Study background: COVID-19 samples collected from the United States, Italy and Spain covered acute and convalescent phases.

The CDR3 consists of 15 residues. Germline CDR1 is LNHDA and CDR2 is SQIVND (reference sequence). The germline V and J ends were trimmed by 6 bases and 0 bases, with 14 bases remaining between them. TCRdb keeps only in-frame clones here, not all; method: immunoSEQ multiplex PCR. In the table there are over 120,000 clones, 75% to 90% of which are singletons. The chain uses TRBV19 and TRBJ1-1; TRBD1 is a possible D gene (5 bases). The source of this sequence is a man in his 60s with active or convalescent COVID-19. The material sequenced was peripheral blood. The CDR3, as DNA: TGTGCCAGTAGGCCCTGGGGCGACATGAACACTGAAGCTTTCTTT. It is translated as CASRPWGDMNTEAFF.